This T cell receptor (beta chain) is drawn from a study of blood T cell repertoires in COVID-19. The wider study: Both acute and convalescent COVID-19 samples were obtained from the United States, Italy and Spain.

Per the original data handling: Nucleated cell counts were estimated from reference gene primer amplification. Assay: immunoSEQ multiplex PCR; the TCRdb copy retains only in-frame clones and omits some. Clone size and the V and J calls come from that table; the DNA yielded D and trimming. The sample shows over 200,000 clones, approximately 90% of them seen only once. Those enrolled, adults aged about 18 to 89 years, came from about two dozen US areas. Categorization into cohorts depended on clinical history that participants reported. The sequence derives from a man aged 40-50 years who had recovered from COVID-19. Sample: PBMCs or T cells enriched from blood (not recorded which).

In DNA, the CDR3 is TGTGCCAGCAGTTTAGGAAAGGGGGCGTATGGCTACACCTTC. It translates to CASSLGKGAYGYTF. V and J are TRBV27 and TRBJ1-2; 7 positions match TRBD1. V lost 2 bases and J lost 5; bases outside the gene matches: 5. The CDR3 sequence is 14 residues long. Germline loops: CDR1 MNHEY, CDR2 SMNVEV (reference sequence).